The clone carrying this T cell receptor (beta chain) was found once. V lost 7 bases and J 6 bases, leaving 7 bases between the germline ends. Per germline, CDR1 MNHEY and CDR2 SVGEGT. There are 11 residues in the CDR3. This specimen belongs to a study of CD8 T cells in Susac syndrome. The authors carried out high-throughput sequencing of TCR beta. They applied it to CD8+ and CD4+ T cells obtained from blood. Controls comprised healthy donors matched for age and sex. When the RNA was reverse transcribed, random hexamers were used with an input of about 0.5 to 1 ug. The authors amplified TCR beta CDR3 across 54 Vbeta and 13 Jbeta using immunoSEQ multiplex PCR. TCRdb fed the immunoSEQ multiplex PCR reads into MiXCR, producing one record per CDR3 protein. The data hold roughly 200,000 distinct CDR3 sequences, with about 95% observed a single time.

This TCR derives from a human donor in good health. The chain is built from TRBV6-2 or TRBV6-3 and TRBJ1-5, with D unresolved. The specimen was CD4+ T cells from PBMCs. CDR3 sequence reads: CASISRQPQHF. The CDR3 nucleotides read TGTGCCAGCATCTCCCGTCAGCCCCAGCATTTT.